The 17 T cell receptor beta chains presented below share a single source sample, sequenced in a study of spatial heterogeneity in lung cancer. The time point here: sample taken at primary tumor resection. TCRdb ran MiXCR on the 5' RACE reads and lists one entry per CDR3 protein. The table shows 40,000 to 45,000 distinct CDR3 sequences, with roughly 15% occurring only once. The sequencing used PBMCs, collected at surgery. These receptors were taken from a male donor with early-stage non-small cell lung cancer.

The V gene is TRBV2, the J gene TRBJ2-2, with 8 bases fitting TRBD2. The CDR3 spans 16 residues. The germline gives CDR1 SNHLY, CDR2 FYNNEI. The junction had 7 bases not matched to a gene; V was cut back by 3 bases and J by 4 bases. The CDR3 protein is CASSEPRGGPTGELFF. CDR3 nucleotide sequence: TGTGCCAGCAGTGAGCCTCGCGGGGGGCCCACCGGGGAGCTGTTTTTT.

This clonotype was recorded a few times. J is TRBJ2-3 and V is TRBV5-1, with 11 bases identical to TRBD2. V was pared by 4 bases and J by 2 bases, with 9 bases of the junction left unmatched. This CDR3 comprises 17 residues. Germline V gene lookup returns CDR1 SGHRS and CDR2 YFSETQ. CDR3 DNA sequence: TGCGCCAGCAGCCTACTCTCTAGCGGGAGGTCCACAGATACGCAGTATTTT. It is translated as CASSLLSSGRSTDTQYF.

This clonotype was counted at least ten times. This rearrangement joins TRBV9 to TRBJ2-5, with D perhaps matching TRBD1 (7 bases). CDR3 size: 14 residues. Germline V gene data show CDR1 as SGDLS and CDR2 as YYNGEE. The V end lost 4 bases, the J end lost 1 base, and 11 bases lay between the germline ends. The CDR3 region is CASSPQGGQETQYF. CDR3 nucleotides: TGTGCCAGCAGCCCCCAGGGGGGCCAAGAGACCCAGTACTTC. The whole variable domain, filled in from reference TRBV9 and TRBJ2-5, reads DSGVTQTPKHLITATGQRVTLRCSPRSGDLSVYWYQQSLDQGLQFLIQYYNGEERAKGNILERFSAQQFPDLHSELNLSSLELGDSALYFCASSPQGGQETQYFGPGTRLLVL.

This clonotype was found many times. This CDR3 reads CASSFGQAIYEQYF. CDR3 nucleotides: TGTGCCAGCAGTTTCGGACAGGCTATCTACGAGCAGTACTTC. The chain links TRBV27 to TRBJ2-7; 7 bases line up with TRBD1. Germline V CDR1 and CDR2: MNHEY, SMNVEV (reference sequence). The junction had 5 bases not matched to a gene; V was cut back by 3 bases and J by 3 bases. This CDR3 region has 14 residues.

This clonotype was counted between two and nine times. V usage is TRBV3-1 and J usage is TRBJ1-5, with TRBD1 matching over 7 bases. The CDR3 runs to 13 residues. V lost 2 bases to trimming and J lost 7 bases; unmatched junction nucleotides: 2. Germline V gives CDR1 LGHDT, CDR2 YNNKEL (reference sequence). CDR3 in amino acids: CASSQTGEQPQHF. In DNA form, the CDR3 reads TGTGCCAGCAGCCAAACAGGGGAGCAGCCCCAGCATTTT.

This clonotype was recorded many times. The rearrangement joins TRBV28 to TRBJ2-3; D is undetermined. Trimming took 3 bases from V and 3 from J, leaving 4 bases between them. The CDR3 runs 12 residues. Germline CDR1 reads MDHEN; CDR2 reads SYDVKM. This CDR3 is CASSLLTDTQYF. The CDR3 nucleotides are TGTGCCAGCAGTTTGCTTACAGATACGCAGTATTTT.

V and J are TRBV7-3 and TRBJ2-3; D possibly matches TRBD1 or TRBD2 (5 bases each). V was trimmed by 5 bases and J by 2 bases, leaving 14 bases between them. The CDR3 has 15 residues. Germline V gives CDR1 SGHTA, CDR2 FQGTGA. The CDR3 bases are TGTGCCAGCAGCCACCGGGACCCTAACACAGATACGCAGTATTTT. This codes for CASSHRDPNTDTQYF.

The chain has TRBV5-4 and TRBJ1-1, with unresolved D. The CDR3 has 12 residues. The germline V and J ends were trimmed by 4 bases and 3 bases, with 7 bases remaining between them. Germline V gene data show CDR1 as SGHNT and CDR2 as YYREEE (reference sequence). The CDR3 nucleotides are TGTGCCAGCAGCCTAGTAGACACTGAAGCTTTCTTT. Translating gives CASSLVDTEAFF.

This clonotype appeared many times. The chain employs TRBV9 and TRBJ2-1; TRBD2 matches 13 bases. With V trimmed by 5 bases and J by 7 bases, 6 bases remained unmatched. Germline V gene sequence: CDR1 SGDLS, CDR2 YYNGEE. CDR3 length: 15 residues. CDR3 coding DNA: TGTGCCAGCAGTCTCCCGGGACTAGCGGGGAATGAGCAGTTCTTC. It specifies CASSLPGLAGNEQFF.

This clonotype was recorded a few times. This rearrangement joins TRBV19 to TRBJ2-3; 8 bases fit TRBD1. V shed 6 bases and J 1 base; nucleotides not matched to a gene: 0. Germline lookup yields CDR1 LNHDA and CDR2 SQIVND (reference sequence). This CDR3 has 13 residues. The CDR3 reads CASRTGGTDTQYF. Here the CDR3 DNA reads TGTGCCAGTAGGACAGGGGGCACAGATACGCAGTATTTT.

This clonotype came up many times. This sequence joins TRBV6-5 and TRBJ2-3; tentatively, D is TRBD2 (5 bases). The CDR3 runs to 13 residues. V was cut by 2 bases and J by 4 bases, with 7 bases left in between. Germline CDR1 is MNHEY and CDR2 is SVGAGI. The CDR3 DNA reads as TGTGCCAGCAGTTACGAGGGATCAGATACGCAGTATTTT. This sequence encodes CASSYEGSDTQYF.

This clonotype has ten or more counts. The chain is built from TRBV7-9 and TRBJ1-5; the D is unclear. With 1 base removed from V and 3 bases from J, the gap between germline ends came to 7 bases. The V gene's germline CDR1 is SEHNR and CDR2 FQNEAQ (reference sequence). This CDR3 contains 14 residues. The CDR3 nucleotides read TGTGCCAGCAGCTTAGAAGGGTTCAATCAGCCCCAGCATTTT. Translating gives CASSLEGFNQPQHF.

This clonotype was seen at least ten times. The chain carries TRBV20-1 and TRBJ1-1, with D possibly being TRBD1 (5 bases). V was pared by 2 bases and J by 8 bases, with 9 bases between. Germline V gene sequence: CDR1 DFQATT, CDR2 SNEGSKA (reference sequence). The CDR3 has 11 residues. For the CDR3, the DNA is TGCAGTGCTAGAATAGACAGAGAAGCTTTCTTT. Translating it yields CSARIDREAFF.

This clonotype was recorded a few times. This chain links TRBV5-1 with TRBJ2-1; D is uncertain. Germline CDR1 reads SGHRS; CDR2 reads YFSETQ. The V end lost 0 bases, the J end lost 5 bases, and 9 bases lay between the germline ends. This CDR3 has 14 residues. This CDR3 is CASSLARQNNEQFF. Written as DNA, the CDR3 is TGCGCCAGCAGCTTGGCTAGGCAGAACAATGAGCAGTTCTTC.

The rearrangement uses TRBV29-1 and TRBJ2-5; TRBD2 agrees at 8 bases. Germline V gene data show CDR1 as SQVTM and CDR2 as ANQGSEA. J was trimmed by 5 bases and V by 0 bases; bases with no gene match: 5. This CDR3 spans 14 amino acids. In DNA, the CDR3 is TGCAGCGTTGAAGATTGGGCGGGGGGCGAGACCCAGTACTTC. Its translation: CSVEDWAGGETQYF. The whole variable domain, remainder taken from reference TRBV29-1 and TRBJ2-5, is SAVISQKPSRDICQRGTSLTIQCQVDSQVTMMFWYRQQPGQSLTLIATANQGSEATYESGFVIDKFPISRPNLTFSTLTVSNMSPEDSSIYLCSVEDWAGGETQYFGPGTRLLVL.

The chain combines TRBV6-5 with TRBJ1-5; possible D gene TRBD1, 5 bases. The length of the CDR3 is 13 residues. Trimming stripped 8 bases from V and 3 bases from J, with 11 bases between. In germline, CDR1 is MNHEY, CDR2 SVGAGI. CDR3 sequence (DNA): TGTGCCAGCTCCCCGACAGACAATCAGCCCCAGCATTTT. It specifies CASSPTDNQPQHF.

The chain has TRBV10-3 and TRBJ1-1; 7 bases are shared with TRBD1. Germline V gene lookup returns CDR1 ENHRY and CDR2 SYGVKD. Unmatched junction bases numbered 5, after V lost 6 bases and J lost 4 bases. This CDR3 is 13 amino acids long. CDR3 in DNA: TGTGCCATCAGGGTGACAGGGTCCACTGAAGCTTTCTTT. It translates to CAIRVTGSTEAFF.